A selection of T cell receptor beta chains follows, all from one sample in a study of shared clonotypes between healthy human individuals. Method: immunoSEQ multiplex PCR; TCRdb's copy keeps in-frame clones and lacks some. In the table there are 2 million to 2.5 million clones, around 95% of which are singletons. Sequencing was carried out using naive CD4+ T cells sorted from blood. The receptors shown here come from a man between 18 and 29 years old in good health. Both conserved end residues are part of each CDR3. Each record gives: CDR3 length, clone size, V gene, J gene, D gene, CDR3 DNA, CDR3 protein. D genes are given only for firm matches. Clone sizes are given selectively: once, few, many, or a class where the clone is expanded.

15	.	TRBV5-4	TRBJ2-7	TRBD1	TGTGCCAGCAGCTTGGCTGGACAGGGGTCCTACGAGCAGTACTTC	CASSLAGQGSYEQYF
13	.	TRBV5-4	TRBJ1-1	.	TGTGCCAGCAGGCTGGACAGCAACACTGAAGCTTTCTTT	CASRLDSNTEAFF
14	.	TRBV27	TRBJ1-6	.	TGTGCCAGCAGTCGTCAGGGGTGGGATTCACCCCTCCACTTT	CASSRQGWDSPLHF
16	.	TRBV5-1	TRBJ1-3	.	TGCGCCAGCAGGCCGGCCATGGCGATCTCTGGAAACACCATATATTTT	CASRPAMAISGNTIYF
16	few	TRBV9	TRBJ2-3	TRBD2	TGTGCCAGCAGCGTCTCCGGGACTACCTATCCGGATACGCAGTATTTT	CASSVSGTTYPDTQYF
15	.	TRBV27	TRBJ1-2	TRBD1	TGTGCCAGCAGTTCCACAGGGGGCGCGATGAGTGGCTACACCTTC	CASSSTGGAMSGYTF
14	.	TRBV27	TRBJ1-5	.	TGTGCCAGCAGTTTTTCGGGGATTTATCAGCCCCAGCATTTT	CASSFSGIYQPQHF
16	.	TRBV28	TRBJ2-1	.	TGTGCCAGCAGTTTATTATTCGGGCAGGGCGGGAATGAGCAGTTCTTC	CASSLLFGQGGNEQFF
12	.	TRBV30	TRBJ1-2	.	TGTGCCTGGAGCCCTACTCAGACAGGCTACACCTTC	CAWSPTQTGYTF
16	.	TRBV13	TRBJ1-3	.	TGTGCCAGCAGCTTAGGAATACTCCTCTCTGGAAACACCATATATTTT	CASSLGILLSGNTIYF
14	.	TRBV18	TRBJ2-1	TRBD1	TGTGCCAGCTCAAACGACAGGGGCTTAAATGAGCAGTTCTTC	CASSNDRGLNEQFF
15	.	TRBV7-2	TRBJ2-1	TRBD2	TGTGCCAGCAGCTCAGGACTAGCGGGAGCGCTGGAGCAGTTCTTC	CASSSGLAGALEQFF
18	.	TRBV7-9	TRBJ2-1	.	TGTGCCAGCAGCCCCCTAGGAAGCCCCCGGAGCTCCTACAATGAGCAGTTCTTC	CASSPLGSPRSSYNEQFF
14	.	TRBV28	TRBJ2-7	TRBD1	TGTGCCAGCAGTCCCGGGGACAGGGACTACGAGCAGTACTTC	CASSPGDRDYEQYF
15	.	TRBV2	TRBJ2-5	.	TGTGCCAGCAGTGATCGGCGGACGGACCAAGAGACCCAGTACTTC	CASSDRRTDQETQYF
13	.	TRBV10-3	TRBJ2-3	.	TGTGCCATCAGTGAGTCAGGACTAGATACGCAGTATTTT	CAISESGLDTQYF
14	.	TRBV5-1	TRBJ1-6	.	TGCGCCAGCAGCTCGGGTAATGGGGATTCACCCCTCCACTTT	CASSSGNGDSPLHF
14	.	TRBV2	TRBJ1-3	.	TGTGCCAGCGGGGGACGGTTCTCTGGAAACACCATATATTTT	CASGGRFSGNTIYF
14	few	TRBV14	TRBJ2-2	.	TGTGCCAGCAGTAATCGAGGAATGGCCGGGGAGCTGTTTTTT	CASSNRGMAGELFF
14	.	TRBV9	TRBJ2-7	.	TGTGCCAGCAGCTCTTCGACTGTGTCCTACGAGCAGTACTTC	CASSSSTVSYEQYF
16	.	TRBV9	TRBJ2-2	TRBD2	TGTGCCAGCAGCTCCGGGGGACTAGCTCGCGCCGGGGAGCTGTTTTTT	CASSSGGLARAGELFF